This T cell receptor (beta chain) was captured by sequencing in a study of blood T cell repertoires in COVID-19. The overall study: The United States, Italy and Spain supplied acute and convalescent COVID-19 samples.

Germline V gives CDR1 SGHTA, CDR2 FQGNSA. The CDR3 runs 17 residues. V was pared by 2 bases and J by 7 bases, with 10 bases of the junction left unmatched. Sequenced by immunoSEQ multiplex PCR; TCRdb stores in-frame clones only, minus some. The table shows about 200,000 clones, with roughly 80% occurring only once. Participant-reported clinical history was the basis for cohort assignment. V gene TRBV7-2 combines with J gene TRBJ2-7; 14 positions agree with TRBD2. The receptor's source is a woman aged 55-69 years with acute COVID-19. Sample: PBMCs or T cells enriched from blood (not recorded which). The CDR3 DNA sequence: TGTGCCAGCAGCTTACCCGGGACTAGCGGGAGAGCGCGAGAGCAGTACTTC. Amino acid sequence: CASSLPGTSGRAREQYF.